Detailed here is one T cell receptor beta chain. Its antigen is unidentified. An end of the junction differs from the germline gene, which may be a read error. The data are from a study of T cell repertoires in cytomegalovirus infection. Broader study findings: In two of eight donors, the top clonotype was HLA-C-restricted CMV-specific. Identification of carriers of CMV plus the relevant HLA was achieved through cumulative public TCR beta family frequency.

TCRdb reprocessed the reads via MiXCR and lists one record per CDR3 protein. The sample comprises 560,000 or so distinct CDR3 sequences, approximately 15% of which are singletons, and about 24% rests with the top ten. The germline CDR1 and CDR2 sequences are SGHTA and FQGNSA. CDR3 length: 16 amino acids. This TCR came from a human donor in good health (CMV status not recorded). Some clones in this sample may be carry-over from other donors' samples. The sample was CD8+ T cells from PBMCs. The chain joins TRBV7-2 to TRBJ2-5; 12 nucleotides match TRBD1. This chain's CDR3 is CASKGQGACVGETQYF. The DNA for the CDR3 is TGTGCCAGCAAGGGACAGGGGGCTTGCGTCGGAGAGACACAGTACTTC.